The 6 T cell receptor beta chains given below trace back to one sample, sequenced in a study of blood T cells in healthy people across ages. Through a sample-barcoded 5' primer and a J-beta primer mix, a second PCR was run for roughly 7 to 11 cycles. TCRdb passed the 5' RACE reads through MiXCR, listing each CDR3 protein once. The sample contains 600,000 or so distinct CDR3 sequences, less than 60% of which appear only once. The specimen sequenced was blood. The receptor source for this set is a man older than 75 in good health.

The chain carries TRBV10-3 and TRBJ2-7; D is possibly TRBD1 (5 bases). The germline V gene has CDR1 ENHRY and CDR2 SYGVKD. The CDR3 runs 14 residues. The germline V and J ends were trimmed by 4 bases and 7 bases, with 17 bases remaining between them. CDR3 amino acids: CAISGGMDNNEQYF. In DNA form, the CDR3 reads TGTGCCATCAGTGGGGGCATGGATAACAATGAGCAGTACTTC.

This clonotype is a singleton in its sample. This chain links TRBV10-2 with TRBJ1-1; no reliable D call. The germline CDR1 and CDR2 sequences are WSHSY and SAAADI. V dropped 5 bases and J dropped 2 bases, with 15 bases sitting between them. This CDR3 region has 15 residues. In DNA form, the CDR3 reads TGCGCCAGCAGTCATCTTCGGCAGTCCAACACTGAAGCTTTCTTT. Translated, it gives CASSHLRQSNTEAFF.

The chain joins TRBV20-1 to TRBJ2-1; 9 bases fit TRBD2. The CDR3 is 17 amino acids. V shed 0 bases, J shed 8 bases, and the junction held 14 bases outside the gene matches. The germline gives CDR1 DFQATT, CDR2 SNEGSKA (reference sequence). For the CDR3, the DNA is TGCAGTGCTAGAGATCAGTCTAGCGGGATTCGGGGCCATGAGCAGTTCTTC. This sequence encodes CSARDQSSGIRGHEQFF.

The V and J genes are TRBV9 and TRBJ2-7, with a weak D call TRBD2 (6 bases). The DNA matches TRBJ2-5 better at its end, which makes the J call doubtful. Germline loops: CDR1 SGDLS, CDR2 YYNGEE. CDR3 length equals 13 residues. The CDR3 region has the DNA TGTGCCAGCAGCGTAGCTGGGAGGGAGACCCAGTACTTC. This encodes CASSVAGRETQYF.

This clonotype came up a few times. The J gene is TRBJ2-1, the V gene TRBV4-2; the match to TRBD2 covers 7 bases. Germline CDR1 reads LGHNA; CDR2 reads YNFKEQ. The CDR3 is 17 residues long. V lost 4 bases, J lost 0 bases, and 9 bases stayed unmatched. This CDR3 reads CASSPRDGGSSYNEQFF. Here the CDR3 DNA reads TGTGCCAGCAGCCCGCGCGACGGGGGGAGCTCCTACAATGAGCAGTTCTTC.

The genes are TRBV10-3 and TRBJ2-5, with D unresolved. The CDR3 totals 14 residues. CDR1 is ENHRY and CDR2 is SYGVKD in the germline V gene. Trimming cost V 0 bases and J 2 bases, with 7 bases left between them. CDR3 protein: CAISESTAQETQYF. DNA for the CDR3: TGTGCCATCAGTGAGTCAACAGCGCAAGAGACCCAGTACTTC.